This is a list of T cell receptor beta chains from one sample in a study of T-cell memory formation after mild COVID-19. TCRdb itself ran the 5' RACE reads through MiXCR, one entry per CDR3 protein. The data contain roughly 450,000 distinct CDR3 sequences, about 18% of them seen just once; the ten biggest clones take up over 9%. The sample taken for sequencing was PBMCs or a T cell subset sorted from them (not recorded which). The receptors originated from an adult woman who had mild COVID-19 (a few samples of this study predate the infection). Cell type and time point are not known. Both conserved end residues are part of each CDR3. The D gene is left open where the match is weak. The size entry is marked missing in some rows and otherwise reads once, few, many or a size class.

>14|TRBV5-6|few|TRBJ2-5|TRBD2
TGTGCCAGCAGCTTGTTTTCGGGGGGAGAGACCCAGTACTTC
CASSLFSGGETQYF
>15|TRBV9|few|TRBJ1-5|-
TGTGCCAGCAGCGTAGAGGGGTCAGGCAATCAGCCCCAGCATTTT
CASSVEGSGNQPQHF
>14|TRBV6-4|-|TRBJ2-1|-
TGTGCCAGCAGGGGAGGGGGGGGCAGCGATGAGCAGTTCTTC
CASRGGGGSDEQFF
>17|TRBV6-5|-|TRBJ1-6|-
TGTGCCAGCAGTTACGCTACCCCGAGCTCCTATAATTCACCCCTCCACTTT
CASSYATPSSYNSPLHF
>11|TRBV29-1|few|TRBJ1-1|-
TGCAGCGTTGAGGAACAGTCTGAAGCTTTCTTT
CSVEEQSEAFF
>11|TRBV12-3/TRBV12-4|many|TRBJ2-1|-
TGTGCCAGCAGTTCGTACAATGAGCAGTTCTTC
CASSSYNEQFF
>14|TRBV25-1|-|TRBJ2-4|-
TGTGCCAGCAGATTGCGGGGATCGCAAAACATTCAGTACTTC
CASRLRGSQNIQYF
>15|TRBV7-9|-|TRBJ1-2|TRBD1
TGTGCCAGCAGCCCCCTTGGACAGGTCAACTATGGCTACACCTTC
CASSPLGQVNYGYTF
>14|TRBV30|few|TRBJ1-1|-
TGTGCCTGGAGCTTCAATCCGGGATACACTGAAGCTTTCTTT
CAWSFNPGYTEAFF
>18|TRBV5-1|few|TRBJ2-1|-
TGCGCCAGCAGCTTGACGCCCTTGCGGGACATCTCCTACAATGAGCAGTTCTTC
CASSLTPLRDISYNEQFF
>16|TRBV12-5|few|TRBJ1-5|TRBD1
TGTGCTAGTGGTACCAGGGGAGGGGGCGCGTCTCAGCCCCAGCATTTT
CASGTRGGGASQPQHF
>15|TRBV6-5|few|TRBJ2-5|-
TGTGCCAGCACTTACGGGGGCAACCCAGGGGAGACCCAGTACTTC
CASTYGGNPGETQYF
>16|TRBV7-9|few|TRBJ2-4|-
TGTGCCAGCAGCTTAGGTGGCTGGACTACCAAAAACATTCAGTACTTC
CASSLGGWTTKNIQYF
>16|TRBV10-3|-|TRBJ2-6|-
TGTGCCATCAGTGGGCCACTCAGCTCTGGGGCCAACGTCCTGACTTTC
CAISGPLSSGANVLTF
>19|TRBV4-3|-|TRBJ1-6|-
TGCGCCAGCAGCCAAGATTGGTTGGGCGGGATCTCCTATAATTCACCCCTCCACTTT
CASSQDWLGGISYNSPLHF
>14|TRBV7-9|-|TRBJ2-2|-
TGTGCCAGCAGCTTATCGACTTCCACCGGGGAGCTGTTTTTT
CASSLSTSTGELFF
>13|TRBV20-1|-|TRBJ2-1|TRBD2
TGCAGTGCCATTAGCGGGAGGGCCTTTGAGCAGTTCTTC
CSAISGRAFEQFF
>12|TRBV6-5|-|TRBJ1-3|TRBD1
TGTGCCAGTACAGGGGTCGGAAACACCATATATTTT
CASTGVGNTIYF
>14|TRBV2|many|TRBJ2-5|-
TGTGCCAGCAGTGTCTGGGGGCAGGAGGAGACCCAGTACTTC
CASSVWGQEETQYF
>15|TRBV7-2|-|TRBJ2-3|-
TGTGCCAGCAGCTTAGAGATAGGCCTCACAGATACGCAGTATTTT
CASSLEIGLTDTQYF
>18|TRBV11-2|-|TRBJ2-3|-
TGTGCCAGCAGCCCCAGAGCGGGTGGAGGTGCTAGCACAGATACGCAGTATTTT
CASSPRAGGGASTDTQYF
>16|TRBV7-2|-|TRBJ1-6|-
TGTGCCAGCAGCCGCCTAGGGTCCGGGTCGTATTCACCCCTCCACTTT
CASSRLGSGSYSPLHF
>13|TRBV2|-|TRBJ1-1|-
TGTGCCAGCAGTGTGTCACAGAACACTGAAGCTTTCTTT
CASSVSQNTEAFF
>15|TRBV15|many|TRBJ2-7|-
TGTGCCACCAGCAGAGATCCCGGGAACATCTACGAGCAGTACTTC
CATSRDPGNIYEQYF
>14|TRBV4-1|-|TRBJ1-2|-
TGCGCCAGCAGCCTAGGGGGTGGGGGGTCCGGCTACACCTTC
CASSLGGGGSGYTF
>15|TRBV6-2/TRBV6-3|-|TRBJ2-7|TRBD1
TGTGCCAGCAGTCCCTGGACAGGGGGATCGTCCGAGCAGTACTTC
CASSPWTGGSSEQYF
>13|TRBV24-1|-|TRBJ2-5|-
TGTGCCACCAGGGCATCCCCCGAAGAGACCCAGTACTTC
CATRASPEETQYF
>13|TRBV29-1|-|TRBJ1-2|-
TGCAGCGTGCTACCAATTCCTAACTATGGCTACACCTTC
CSVLPIPNYGYTF
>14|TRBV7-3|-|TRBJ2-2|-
TGTGCCAGCAGCCTCACCACGAACACCGGGGAGCTGTTTTTT
CASSLTTNTGELFF
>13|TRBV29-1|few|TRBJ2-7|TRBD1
TGCAGCGTTGAGGGGGACAGGTTTTACGAGCAGTACTTC
CSVEGDRFYEQYF
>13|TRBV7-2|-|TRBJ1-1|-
TGTGCCAGCAGCTTAGTGGGGGCAGGGAAAGCTTTCTTT
CASSLVGAGKAFF
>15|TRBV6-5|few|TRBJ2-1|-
TGTGCCAGCAGTTCCGCCGGTGGAGTATACAATGAGCAGTTCTTC
CASSSAGGVYNEQFF
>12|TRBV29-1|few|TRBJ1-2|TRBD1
TGCAGCGTCAACAGGGGGCGAAGTGGCTACACCTTC
CSVNRGRSGYTF
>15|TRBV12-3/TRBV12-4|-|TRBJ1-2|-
TGTGCCAGCAGTTTTTGGACTCTGGCGGACTATGGCTACACCTTC
CASSFWTLADYGYTF
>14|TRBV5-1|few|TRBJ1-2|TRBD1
TGCGCCAGCAGCTTGGAGGACAGGGGATTCGGCTACACCTTC
CASSLEDRGFGYTF
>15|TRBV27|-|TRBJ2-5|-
TGTGCCAGCAGTTTAGAGCGCGGGCGCAGGGAGACCCAGTACTTC
CASSLERGRRETQYF
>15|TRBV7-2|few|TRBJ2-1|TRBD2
TGTGCCAGCAGCTGGGGACTAGCGGGTTACAATGAGCAGTTCTTC
CASSWGLAGYNEQFF
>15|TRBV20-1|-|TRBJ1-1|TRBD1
TGCAGTGCTAGTCTGACAGGGTCGTTGAACACTGAAGCTTTCTTT
CSASLTGSLNTEAFF
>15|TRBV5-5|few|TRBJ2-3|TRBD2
TGTGCCAGCAGCTGGGAGGGAACCTTCACAGATACGCAGTATTTT
CASSWEGTFTDTQYF
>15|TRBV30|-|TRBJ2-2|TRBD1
TGTGCCGAGAAAACCGGGACAGACCACACCGGGGAGCTGTTTTTT
CAEKTGTDHTGELFF
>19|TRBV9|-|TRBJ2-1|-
TGTGCCAGCAGCCTCCAGGACGTAGTAAACCCTAGCTCCTACAATGAGCAGTTCTTC
CASSLQDVVNPSSYNEQFF
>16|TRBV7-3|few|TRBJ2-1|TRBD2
TGTGCCAGCAGCCCTTTTGGGACTAGCGGGAGCGATGAGCAGTTCTTC
CASSPFGTSGSDEQFF
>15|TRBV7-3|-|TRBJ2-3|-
TGTGCCAGCAGCTTAAGGCGGACGGGCACAGATACGCAGTATTTT
CASSLRRTGTDTQYF
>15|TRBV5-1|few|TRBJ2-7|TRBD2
TGCGCCAGCAGACTCACTAGCGGGAGGACCTACGAGCAGTACTTC
CASRLTSGRTYEQYF
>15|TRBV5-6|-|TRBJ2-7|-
TGTGCCAGCAGCTTGGCGGCTCGCCCGGGCTACGAGCAGTACTTC
CASSLAARPGYEQYF
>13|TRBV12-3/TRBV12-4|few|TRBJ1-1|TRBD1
TGTGCCAGCAGCATGACAGGGAGGACTGAAGCTTTCTTT
CASSMTGRTEAFF